The 21 T cell receptor beta chains listed next were all sequenced from one sample in a study of identical twins (dated by TCRdb to 2016 to 2017). The library was produced with 5' RACE. Sequencing relied on an Illumina HiSeq 2000. TCRdb took the public reads, trimmed them with fastp at Q25, ran MiXCR for clone calling and kept in-frame beta chains. Every entry covers one CDR3 protein and lists the most common genes and DNA from its rows. The sample table holds fewer than 650,000 distinct CDR3 sequences, of which just over 7% were seen once. The ten most abundant clones make up 1.5% to 2% of the sample. This sample was shared with a second study, whose subject was yellow fever vaccine responses in identical twins.

Specimen: PBMCs. The origin of the receptors is a woman between 18 and 29 years old in good health.

The J gene is TRBJ2-1, the V gene TRBV27; 7 nucleotides line up with TRBD2. Germline lookup yields CDR1 MNHEY and CDR2 SMNVEV (reference sequence). Germline trimming cut 4 bases from V and 4 bases from J; bases unmatched to any gene: 4. The CDR3 has 14 amino acids. The CDR3 reads CASSYLADYNEQFF. CDR3 coding DNA: TGTGCCAGCAGTTACCTAGCGGATTACAATGAGCAGTTCTTC.

Remarks on this clonotype: Just one base apart from a much larger clone, this may be a read error. The J gene is TRBJ2-1, the V gene TRBV27; 9 positions match TRBD2. This CDR3 is built from 16 residues. The germline gives CDR1 MNHEY, CDR2 SMNVEV (reference sequence). The junction had 15 bases not matched to a gene; V was cut back by 8 bases and J by 7 bases. DNA for the CDR3: TGTGCCAGCTGTGCAGGTAGCGGGGGAGATTTAAATGAGCAGTTCTTC. Protein: CASCAGSGGDLNEQFF.

This clonotype occurred a few times. V and J are TRBV20-1 and TRBJ2-1, with 7 positions matching TRBD2. There are 15 residues in the CDR3. Germline trimming cut 3 bases from V and 7 bases from J; bases unmatched to any gene: 12. Germline V gene data show CDR1 as DFQATT and CDR2 as SNEGSKA (reference sequence). CDR3 in DNA: TGCAGTGCTAGTCGGCCTAGCGGACATACAAATGAGCAGTTCTTC. The encoded protein is CSASRPSGHTNEQFF.

This clonotype showed up just once. The CDR3 here is CASSRDRAGTDTQYF. The DNA of the CDR3 is TGTGCCAGCAGCCGGGACAGGGCTGGCACAGATACGCAGTATTTT. The J gene is TRBJ2-3, the V gene TRBV4-2; 9 bases align to TRBD1. This CDR3 has 15 residues. V shed 4 bases, J shed 1 base, and the junction held 3 bases outside the gene matches. Per the germline V gene, CDR1 is LGHNA and CDR2 is YNFKEQ.

In this sample, this clonotype turned up many times. The chain uses TRBV6-5 and TRBJ2-5, with 14 bases aligning to TRBD2. The V gene's germline CDR1 is MNHEY and CDR2 SVGAGI. J was trimmed by 4 bases and V by 4 bases; bases with no gene match: 5. The CDR3 spans 16 residues. CDR3 sequence (DNA): TGTGCCAGCAGTTCGGGACTAGCGGGAGTAGGAGAGACCCAGTACTTC. It codes for CASSSGLAGVGETQYF.

There are a few counts of this clonotype. The rearrangement links TRBV12-3 or TRBV12-4 to TRBJ1-2, with D possibly being TRBD1 (6 bases). The CDR3 extends over 12 amino acids. Trimming shortened V by 5 bases and J by 14 bases, and 18 bases separated the two germline ends. The CDR3 nucleotides are TGTGCCAGCAGTCCCGGGGGGCCCAGCGGTACCTTC. It translates to CASSPGGPSGTF.

There are many counts of this clonotype. This chain joins TRBV14 and TRBJ2-7, with a tentative D call TRBD2 (5 bases). The CDR3 has 15 amino acids. V shed 1 base and J shed 4 bases, with 14 bases lying between them. CDR1 is SGHDN and CDR2 is FVKESK in the germline V gene. The CDR3 loop reads CASSQVGSGLYEQYV. The DNA for the CDR3 is TGTGCCAGCAGCCAAGTTGGCTCGGGGTTGTACGAGCAGTACGTC.

This clonotype was observed at least ten times. V and J are TRBV5-1 and TRBJ2-3; D is perhaps TRBD1 (6 bases). Germline assignment: CDR1 SGHRS and CDR2 YFSETQ. The germline V and J ends were trimmed by 3 bases and 4 bases, with 15 bases remaining between them. This CDR3 has 15 residues. CDR3 nucleotide sequence: TGCGCCAGCAGCTCGATTCAGGGGTGGGCAGATACGCAGTATTTT. This codes for CASSSIQGWADTQYF.

This rearrangement joins TRBV27 to TRBJ2-2, with TRBD2 matching 9 bases. CDR3 length equals 17 residues. The junction had 7 bases not matched to a gene; V was cut back by 0 bases and J by 5 bases. The germline CDR1 and CDR2 sequences are MNHEY and SMNVEV (reference sequence). CDR3 in DNA: TGTGCCAGCAGTTTATCAAGCGGGGGGCCCGGAACCGGGGAGCTGTTTTTT. Translated, it gives CASSLSSGGPGTGELFF.

The chain combines TRBV7-2 with TRBJ1-1; perhaps TRBD1 as D (6 bases). V was clipped by 1 base and J by 5 bases, with 17 bases between them. The CDR3 has 16 residues. Germline loops: CDR1 SGHTA, CDR2 FQGNSA. The CDR3 region is CASSLVPTGAGTEAFF. The CDR3 region has the DNA TGTGCCAGCAGCTTAGTCCCGACAGGTGCGGGAACTGAAGCTTTCTTT.

This clonotype showed up many times. The chain joins TRBV7-2 to TRBJ2-1; 11 bases match TRBD2. Looked up from germline, CDR1 is SGHTA and CDR2 is FQGNSA. CDR3 length: 14 amino acids. V lost 10 bases to trimming and J lost 7 bases; unmatched junction nucleotides: 9. CDR3 sequence reads: CATKLAGVLNEQFF. The CDR3 DNA sequence: TGTGCCACCAAACTAGCGGGGGTTTTGAATGAGCAGTTCTTC.

V gene TRBV12-5 combines with J gene TRBJ2-1; D is unclear. Germline V CDR1 and CDR2: LGHNT, FRNRAP. The CDR3 is 15 amino acids. V was pared by 1 base and J by 0 bases, with 7 bases between. The CDR3 region is CASGLGIPSYNEQFF. The CDR3 DNA follows: TGTGCTAGTGGTTTGGGCATCCCCTCCTACAATGAGCAGTTCTTC.

The chain recombines TRBV20-1 with TRBJ1-6; tentatively, D is TRBD1 (6 bases). CDR3 size: 15 residues. CDR1 and CDR2 (germline): DFQATT, SNEGSKA (reference sequence). V lost 5 bases, J lost 0 bases, and 11 bases lay in between. The chain's CDR3 is CSADEGGSYNSPLHF. The CDR3 region has the DNA TGCAGTGCTGACGAAGGGGGCTCCTATAATTCACCCCTCCACTTT.

There are many counts of this clonotype. This chain links TRBV10-2 with TRBJ2-7; D unclear. The CDR3 spans 12 residues. Trimming removed 6 bases at V and 5 bases at J, with 11 bases between. Germline loops: CDR1 WSHSY, CDR2 SAAADI. The CDR3 DNA sequence: TGCGCCAGCAGCGTAGGTGTCCACGAGCAGTACTTC. This gives the protein CASSVGVHEQYF.

This clonotype was observed a handful of times. This chain connects TRBV28 to TRBJ2-5; perhaps TRBD1 as D (8 bases). The germline CDR1 and CDR2 sequences are MDHEN and SYDVKM. V lost 7 bases and J lost 5, with 17 bases in between. The CDR3 contains 14 residues. The CDR3 DNA is TGTGCCAGCACCACAGGGGGGGGAGGGGAGACCCAGTACTTC. It codes for CASTTGGGGETQYF.

The rearrangement uses TRBV6-1 and TRBJ2-1, with TRBD2 identical over 11 bases. V gave up 5 bases and J gave up 2 bases; unmatched junction bases: 5. Germline V CDR1 and CDR2: MNHNS, SASEGT. The CDR3 extends over 16 amino acids. In DNA form, the CDR3 reads TGTGCCAGCAGTCGGAGGGGACTAGCGGCCTACAATGAGCAGTTCTTC. It codes for CASSRRGLAAYNEQFF.

This clonotype was seen repeatedly, ten times or more. Germline is not matched at one junction end, which may reflect a read error. The V gene is TRBV3-1, the J gene TRBJ1-1; weak D call: TRBD1 (6 bases). The CDR3 consists of 15 residues. Looked up from germline, CDR1 is LGHDT and CDR2 is YNNKEL (reference sequence). The CDR3 spells CASSRSDTGNSEAFF. The CDR3 region has the DNA TGTGCCAGCAGCCGTTCCGACACAGGGAACTCTGAAGCTTTCTTT.

This clonotype was picked up a small number of times. The chain employs TRBV20-1 and TRBJ2-3; the match to TRBD2 covers 10 bases. Germline V lookup: CDR1 DFQATT, CDR2 SNEGSKA (reference sequence). V was clipped by 4 bases and J by 1 base; unmatched bases: 2. The CDR3 runs 14 residues. CDR3 sequence: CSATLAGGTDTQYF. The CDR3 nucleotides read TGCAGTGCTACCCTAGCGGGGGGCACAGATACGCAGTATTTT.

This chain links TRBV4-1 with TRBJ1-5; D remains unclear. Germline V CDR1 and CDR2: MGHRA, YSYEKL. The CDR3 has 15 amino acids. Trimming removed 1 base at V and 3 bases at J, with 10 bases between. DNA of the CDR3: TGCGCCAGCAGCCAAGGGCGGGCCCTCAATCAGCCCCAGCATTTT. This sequence encodes CASSQGRALNQPQHF.

This clonotype appeared a few times. The chain carries TRBV7-9 and TRBJ2-5; 13 bases match TRBD2. This CDR3 spans 17 amino acids. The V gene's germline CDR1 is SEHNR and CDR2 FQNEAQ (reference sequence). With V trimmed by 5 bases and J by 5 bases, 11 bases remained unmatched. CDR3 region: CASSARTSGSLGETQYF. The DNA of the CDR3 is TGTGCCAGCAGCGCCCGGACTAGCGGGAGTCTTGGGGAGACCCAGTACTTC. Combining the CDR3 with reference TRBV7-9 and TRBJ2-5 gives the whole variable domain DTGVSQNPRHKITKRGQNVTFRCDPISEHNRLYWYRQTLGQGPEFLTYFQNEAQLEKSRLLSDRFSAERPKGSFSTLEIQRTEQGDSAMYLCASSARTSGSLGETQYFGPGTRLLVL.

The chain couples TRBV11-2 to TRBJ2-3, with 7 nucleotides matching TRBD1. The V and J ends lost 5 bases and 0 bases, in that order; junction bases with no gene match: 11. Germline lookup yields CDR1 SGHAT and CDR2 FQNNGV. CDR3 length: 17 amino acids. The CDR3 reads CASSARQGPLSTDTQYF. CDR3 nucleotides: TGTGCCAGCAGCGCCCGACAGGGACCCCTTAGCACAGATACGCAGTATTTT. Full variable domain (missing parts from reference TRBV11-2 and TRBJ2-3): EAGVAQSPRYKIIEKRQSVAFWCNPISGHATLYWYQQILGQGPKLLIQFQNNGVVDDSQLPKDRFSAERLKGVDSTLKIQPAKLEDSAVYLCASSARQGPLSTDTQYFGPGTRLTVL.